This T cell receptor (beta chain) was identified during a study of low-dose radiotherapy and immunotherapy resistance in tumors. Study-level background: The regimen for patients comprised intravenous nivolumab 240 mg every two weeks plus intravenous ipilimumab 1 mg/kg every six weeks. One day before radiation and immunotherapy, intravenous cyclophosphamide 200 mg/m2 was administered, with this repeated every two weeks. Patients were on oral aspirin 300 mg taken daily for four cycles from cycle 1 day 1.

As to time point: after trial treatment. Sample treatment: LDRT plus nivolumab, ipilimumab, low-dose cyclophosphamide and aspirin (RACIN trial). This clonotype was picked up many times. TRAV- and TRBV-specific primers primed first-strand cDNA, covering alpha and beta chains. TCR amplification involved 20 PCR cycles with a constant-region primer and V-primer adapter. The mRNA which had been isolated was amplified by in vitro transcription. TCRdb called the reads again in MiXCR, with one record for every CDR3 protein. The table shows under 110,000 distinct CDR3 sequences, with around 20% occurring only once. Germline CDR1 reads DFQATT; CDR2 reads SNEGSKA (reference sequence). This CDR3 has 15 amino acids. The V gene lost 3 bases and the J gene lost 2 bases, with 17 bases spanning the gap.

The chain recombines TRBV20-1 with TRBJ2-7, with D perhaps matching TRBD1 or TRBD2 (5 bases each). The sequence came from a male donor with prostate cancer. The sample here was PBMCs, taken after low-dose radiotherapy plus immunotherapy. The CDR3 region is CSASRPGTPTYEQYF. DNA for the CDR3: TGCAGTGCTAGTCGTCCCGGGACGCCAACCTACGAGCAGTACTTC.